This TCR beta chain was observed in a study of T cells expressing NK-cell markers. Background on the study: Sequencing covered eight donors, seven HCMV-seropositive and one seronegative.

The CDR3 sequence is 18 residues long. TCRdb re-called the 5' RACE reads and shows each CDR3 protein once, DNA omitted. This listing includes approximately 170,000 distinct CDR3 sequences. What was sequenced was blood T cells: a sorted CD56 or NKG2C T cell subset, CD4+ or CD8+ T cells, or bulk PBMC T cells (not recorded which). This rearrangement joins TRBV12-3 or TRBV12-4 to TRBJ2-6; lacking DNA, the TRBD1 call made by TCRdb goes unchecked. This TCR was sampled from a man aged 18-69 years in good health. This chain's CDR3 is CASTTRPGTGTGANVLTF.